This entry lists 17 T cell receptor beta chains sequenced from one sample in a study of CD4 T cells in relation to SARS-CoV-2 and coronaviruses. Assay: immunoSEQ multiplex PCR; the TCRdb copy retains only in-frame clones and omits some. The sample has under 50,000 clones, over 75% seen once. Sequenced material: memory CD4+ T cells from PBMCs. These receptors were collected from an adult with COVID-19.

This clone has only a few counts. J is TRBJ1-6 and V is TRBV7-8, with 7 bases that match TRBD1. Germline CDR1 and CDR2: SGHVS and FQNEAQ. V trimming: 3 bases; J trimming: 0 bases; junction bases outside the gene matches: 2. This CDR3 region has 16 residues. The CDR3 bases are TGTGCCAGCAGCTTGCGGGACAGCTCCTATAATTCACCCCTCCACTTT. This encodes CASSLRDSSYNSPLHF.

This chain connects TRBV27 to TRBJ1-1; D unclear. Germline CDR1 MNHEY, CDR2 SMNVEV (reference sequence). The CDR3 loop spans 16 amino acids. V lost 6 bases, J lost 0 bases, and 17 bases lay in between. CDR3 nucleotide sequence: TGTGCCAGCAGACCGACACGGATGGGTATGAACACTGAAGCTTTCTTT. Translation gives CASRPTRMGMNTEAFF.

The genes are TRBV30 and TRBJ2-7, with D possibly being TRBD2 (6 bases). Germline V gives CDR1 GTSNPN, CDR2 SVGIG (reference sequence). Trimming stripped 5 bases from V and 4 bases from J, with 15 bases between. The CDR3 has 13 amino acids. This chain's CDR3 is CAWGGTVSYEQYF. The DNA of the CDR3 is TGTGCCTGGGGGGGGACGGTTTCGTACGAGCAGTACTTC. Full variable domain (outside the CDR3, taken from reference TRBV30 and TRBJ2-7): SQTIHQWPATLVQPVGSPLSLECTVEGTSNPNLYWYRQAAGRGLQLLFYSVGIGQISSEVPQNLSASRPQDRQFILSSKKLLLSDSGFYLCAWGGTVSYEQYFGPGTRLTVT.

This chain connects TRBV11-2 to TRBJ2-7, with 9 bases aligning to TRBD1. The CDR3 sequence is 14 residues long. J was trimmed by 2 bases and V by 5 bases; bases with no gene match: 4. CDR1 and CDR2 (germline): SGHAT, FQNNGV. CDR3 residues: CASSPRTGAYEQYF. CDR3 coding DNA: TGTGCCAGCAGCCCGCGGACAGGGGCCTACGAGCAGTACTTC. The whole variable domain, remainder taken from reference TRBV11-2 and TRBJ2-7, is EAGVAQSPRYKIIEKRQSVAFWCNPISGHATLYWYQQILGQGPKLLIQFQNNGVVDDSQLPKDRFSAERLKGVDSTLKIQPAKLEDSAVYLCASSPRTGAYEQYFGPGTRLTVT.

V and J are TRBV28 and TRBJ1-2, with 10 bases that match TRBD1. CDR3 length: 13 amino acids. The germline V gene encodes CDR1 MDHEN and CDR2 SYDVKM. The junction had 6 bases not matched to a gene; V was cut back by 6 bases and J by 8 bases. The CDR3 coding sequence is TGTGCCAGCAGAACCGGGACAGGGGCCGGCTACACCTTC. The encoded protein is CASRTGTGAGYTF.

The chain has TRBV14 and TRBJ1-5; no firm D call. The germline V gene encodes CDR1 SGHDN and CDR2 FVKESK. Trimming stripped 4 bases from V and 3 bases from J, with 7 bases between. The CDR3 length is 13 residues. In DNA form, the CDR3 reads TGTGCCAGCAGCCGGGGTTACAATCAGCCCCAGCATTTT. Amino acid sequence: CASSRGYNQPQHF. The variable domain in full, completed from reference TRBV14 and TRBJ1-5, reads EAGVTQFPSHSVIEKGQTVTLRCDPISGHDNLYWYRRVMGKEIKFLLHFVKESKQDESGMPNNRFLAERTGGTYSTLKVQPAELEDSGVYFCASSRGYNQPQHFGDGTRLSIL.

The chain has TRBV6-4 and TRBJ2-3; a weak D match, TRBD1 (6 bases). The CDR3 covers 16 residues. From germline, CDR1 is MRHNA and CDR2 SNTAGT. The V gene lost 3 bases and the J gene lost 1 base, with 14 bases spanning the gap. The CDR3 loop is CASSEDRSPRTDTQYF. In DNA, the CDR3 is TGTGCCAGCAGTGAAGACAGGTCCCCCCGCACAGATACGCAGTATTTT.

CDR3 nucleotide sequence: TGTGCCAGCAGTCAAACTGGACAGGGAACTAACTATGGCTACACCTTC. This encodes CASSQTGQGTNYGYTF. The rearrangement joins TRBV6-2 or TRBV6-3 to TRBJ1-2; 8 positions match TRBD1. Germline CDR1 is MNHEY and CDR2 is SVGEGT. Unmatched junction bases numbered 8, after V lost 5 bases and J lost 0 bases. This CDR3 is 16 amino acids long.

This clone was picked up one time. The V call is TRBV5-1, the J call TRBJ1-1; 7 positions match TRBD1. V lost 1 base and J lost 7; bases outside the gene matches: 4. Germline values: CDR1 SGHRS, CDR2 YFSETQ. The CDR3 runs to 13 residues. CDR3 region: CASSLSQGREAFF. CDR3 coding DNA: TGCGCCAGCAGCTTGTCACAGGGGCGTGAAGCTTTCTTT. The complete variable domain, with remaining parts taken from reference TRBV5-1 and TRBJ1-1, reads KAGVTQTPRYLIKTRGQQVTLSCSPISGHRSVSWYQQTPGQGLQFLFEYFSETQRNKGNFPGRFSGRQFSNSRSEMNVSTLELGDSALYLCASSLSQGREAFFGQGTRLTVV.

The rearrangement links TRBV10-2 to TRBJ1-5, with 10 positions matching TRBD1. V gave up 7 bases and J gave up 2 bases; unmatched junction bases: 5. Germline V gene sequence: CDR1 WSHSY, CDR2 SAAADI. The CDR3 has 15 residues. As DNA, the CDR3 is TGCGCCAGCACCCCCGGGACAGGGGGCAATCAGCCCCAGCATTTT. It specifies CASTPGTGGNQPQHF.

This chain uses TRBV27 with TRBJ2-7, with D tentatively TRBD2 (6 bases). V lost 2 bases to trimming and J lost 3 bases, with 11 bases between them. The CDR3 runs to 14 residues. Looked up from germline, CDR1 is MNHEY and CDR2 is SMNVEV (reference sequence). The CDR3 DNA reads as TGTGCCAGCAGTTTAGGAGGGACCGACTACGAGCAGTACTTC. Translation: CASSLGGTDYEQYF.

The chain links TRBV6-2 or TRBV6-3 to TRBJ1-5, with D possibly TRBD1 on 5 matching bases. The germline CDR1 and CDR2 sequences are MNHEY and SVGEGT. This CDR3 has 19 residues. V gave up 4 bases and J gave up 1 base, with 23 bases separating them. CDR3 in DNA: TGTGCCAGCAGTTTTTCTTACCGGGACCCCATTCGGAGCAATCAGCCCCAGCATTTT. Protein: CASSFSYRDPIRSNQPQHF.

The chain uses TRBV28 and TRBJ1-5; 8 bases fit TRBD1. Germline V CDR1 and CDR2: MDHEN, SYDVKM. Unmatched junction bases numbered 12, after V lost 6 bases and J lost 11 bases. This CDR3 has 14 residues. The CDR3 is CASSLQGVLSAQHF. For the CDR3, the DNA is TGTGCCAGCAGCCTACAGGGGGTTCTATCAGCCCAGCATTTT.

The chain has TRBV7-3 and TRBJ2-5, with TRBD2 matching 14 bases. The CDR3 sequence is 15 residues long. Germline loops: CDR1 SGHTA, CDR2 FQGTGA. The J segment lost 8 bases and the V segment lost 4 bases, leaving 6 bases of the junction unmatched. The CDR3: CASSSQGLAGDTQYF. CDR3 sequence (DNA): TGTGCCAGCAGCTCGCAGGGACTAGCGGGGGACACCCAGTACTTC. Based on the CDR3 plus reference TRBV7-3 and TRBJ2-5, the full variable domain is GAGVSQTPSNKVTEKGKYVELRCDPISGHTALYWYRQSLGQGPEFLIYFQGTGAADDSGLPNDRFFAVRPEGSVSTLKIQRTERGDSAVYLCASSSQGLAGDTQYFGPGTRLLVL.

V gene TRBV19 combines with J gene TRBJ2-6; D call uncertain. The V end was cut by 5 bases, the J end by 4 bases, with 6 bases between. CDR3 length: 13 residues. The germline gives CDR1 LNHDA, CDR2 SQIVND (reference sequence). The CDR3 sequence is CASSFVGANVLTF. CDR3 nucleotide sequence: TGTGCCAGTAGTTTCGTCGGGGCCAACGTCCTGACTTTC. Filled out from reference TRBV19 and TRBJ2-6, the complete variable domain reads DGGITQSPKYLFRKEGQNVTLSCEQNLNHDAMYWYRQDPGQGLRLIYYSQIVNDFQKGDIAEGYSVSREKKESFPLTVTSAQKNPTAFYLCASSFVGANVLTFGAGSRLTVL.

This sequence joins TRBV5-1 and TRBJ2-3; D unresolved. Germline loops: CDR1 SGHRS, CDR2 YFSETQ. There are 15 residues in the CDR3. Trimming pared 0 bases from V and 2 bases from J, leaving 10 bases between. The CDR3 sequence: CASSLDGRITDTQYF. In nucleotides, the CDR3 is TGCGCCAGCAGCTTGGACGGACGGATCACAGATACGCAGTATTTT.

The V and J genes are TRBV6-6 and TRBJ1-1; TRBD1 agrees at 7 bases. Germline assignment: CDR1 MNHNY and CDR2 SVGAGI (reference sequence). This CDR3 is 14 amino acids long. V was pared by 5 bases and J by 5 bases, with 8 bases of the junction left unmatched. The CDR3 bases are TGTGCCAGCAGTCAAGGGGGCGCGGGGACTGAAGCTTTCTTT. Protein sequence: CASSQGGAGTEAFF.